Below, 6 T cell receptor beta chains from the same sample are listed, as sequenced in a study of CD8 T cells in ankylosing spondylitis. TCRdb re-called the 5' RACE reads through MiXCR, storing one row per CDR3 protein. This sample has hundreds of thousands of distinct CDR3 sequences, with 9.5% to 15% found just once. Findings of the study overall: Blood from ankylosing spondylitis patients appeared to carry a characteristic roughly 8-variant TCR beta motif.

Their target antigens are unknown. The sample was blood, either unsorted or a sorted T cell fraction (not recorded which). These receptors were taken from a male donor with ankylosing spondylitis.

This clonotype was seen at least ten times. This sequence joins TRBV12-3 or TRBV12-4 and TRBJ1-1; possible D gene TRBD1, 6 bases. CDR3 length: 16 residues. V was shortened by 2 bases and J by 6 bases, with 19 bases between the two germline ends. CDR3 nucleotide sequence: TGTGCCAGCAGTTTATTCACTCGGGGGGCGTTTGCTGAAGCTTTCTTT. This encodes CASSLFTRGAFAEAFF.

This sequence joins TRBV6-1 and TRBJ1-1; D is possibly TRBD1 (5 bases). V was pared by 6 bases and J by 6 bases, with 17 bases between. CDR1 MNHNS and CDR2 SASEGT come from the germline V gene. The CDR3 is 14 residues long. The CDR3 is CASRAMGRGSEAFF. CDR3 DNA sequence: TGTGCCAGCAGGGCTATGGGGAGGGGATCTGAAGCTTTCTTT.

This clonotype was recorded once. The chain links TRBV12-3 or TRBV12-4 to TRBJ1-3, with D perhaps TRBD1 (6 bases). Between the trimmed V and J ends, which lost 5 bases and 0 bases, there was a span of 11 bases. The CDR3 spans 15 residues. The CDR3 DNA is TGTGCCAGCAGTCCGGACAGCTTCTCTGGAAACACCATATATTTT. Its protein product is CASSPDSFSGNTIYF.

This chain links TRBV4-2 with TRBJ1-2, with 7 bases that match TRBD1. Germline V gives CDR1 LGHNA, CDR2 YNFKEQ. V shed 0 bases and J 7 bases; nucleotides not matched to a gene: 5. CDR3 length: 14 residues. The CDR3 DNA sequence: TGTGCCAGCAGCCAAGATCAGGGGGTGGCTGGCTACACCTTC. It yields the protein CASSQDQGVAGYTF.

This clonotype was seen at least ten times. The genes are TRBV29-1 and TRBJ2-2, with no clear D. Looked up from germline, CDR1 is SQVTM and CDR2 is ANQGSEA. The V end lost 6 bases, the J end lost 5 bases, and 10 bases lay between the germline ends. The CDR3 has 12 amino acids. DNA of the CDR3: TGCAGCGTGACCCCAAGTACCGGGGAGCTGTTTTTT. Its translation is CSVTPSTGELFF.

In this sample, this clonotype turned up once. Given the absence of the conserved phenylalanine or tryptophan at the CDR3 end, a read error is likely. The V gene is TRBV7-8, the J gene TRBJ2-2; unclear D gene. CDR1 is SGHVS, CDR2 FQNEAQ, per germline. The CDR3 spans 16 residues. V lost 4 bases, J lost 3 bases, and 15 bases lay in between. This CDR3 reads CASSSSILRDTGELFS. CDR3 DNA sequence: TGTGCCAGCAGCTCCTCCATCCTGCGAGACACCGGGGAGCTGTTTTCT.